This T cell receptor beta chain was profiled in a study of blood T cell repertoires in COVID-19. Study in general: COVID-19 samples, acute and convalescent, were from the United States, Italy and Spain. Sources were T cells, B-cell-depleted T cells, or PBMCs; the material itself was cDNA or gDNA.

The CDR3 is 13 amino acids. CDR1 MRHNA and CDR2 SNTAGT come from the germline V gene. The V gene lost 3 bases and the J gene lost 9 bases, with 12 bases spanning the gap. Original handling: Scientists estimated how many nucleated cells there were by amplifying reference gene primers. The data were produced by immunoSEQ multiplex PCR, yet TCRdb's version contains in-frame clones alone and is incomplete. The V and J calls and clone size were taken over from that table, and D and trimming were inferred from the DNA. The sample lists around 230,000 clones; approximately 85% were seen once. Patients at the Seattle site were enrolled during active infection and followed longitudinally.

Material: peripheral blood. The chain links TRBV6-4 to TRBJ1-5; D unresolved. The receptor's source is a man between 50 and 59 years old with COVID-19, enrolled during active disease. The CDR3 loop is CASSEFGSGPQHF. The DNA for the CDR3 is TGTGCCAGCAGTGAATTTGGGAGTGGGCCCCAGCATTTT.